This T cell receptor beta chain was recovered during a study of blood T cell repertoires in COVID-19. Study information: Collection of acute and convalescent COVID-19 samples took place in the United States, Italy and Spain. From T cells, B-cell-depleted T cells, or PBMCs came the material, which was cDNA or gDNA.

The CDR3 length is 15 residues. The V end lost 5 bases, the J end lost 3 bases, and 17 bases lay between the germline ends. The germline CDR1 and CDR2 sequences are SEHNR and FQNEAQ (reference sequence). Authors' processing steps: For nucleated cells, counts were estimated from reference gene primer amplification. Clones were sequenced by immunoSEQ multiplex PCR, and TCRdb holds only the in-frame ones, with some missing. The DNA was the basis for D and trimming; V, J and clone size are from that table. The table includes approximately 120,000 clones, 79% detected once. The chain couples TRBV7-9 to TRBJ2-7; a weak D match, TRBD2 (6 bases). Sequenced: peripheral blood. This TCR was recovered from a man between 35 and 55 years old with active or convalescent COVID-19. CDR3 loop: CASSPAGIRNYEQYF. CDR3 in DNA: TGTGCCAGCAGCCCCGCGGGGATTAGAAACTACGAGCAGTACTTC. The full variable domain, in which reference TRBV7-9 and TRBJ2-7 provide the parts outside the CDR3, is DTGVSQNPRHKITKRGQNVTFRCDPISEHNRLYWYRQTLGQGPEFLTYFQNEAQLEKSRLLSDRFSAERPKGSFSTLEIQRTEQGDSAMYLCASSPAGIRNYEQYFGPGTRLTVT.